Listed below are T cell receptor beta chains from one sample, sequenced in a study of blood T cell repertoires in COVID-19. Measured with immunoSEQ multiplex PCR; TCRdb has only the in-frame clones, and not every one. The sample includes around 55,000 clones, approximately 85% of them seen just once. Sequencing was performed on peripheral blood. These receptors were obtained from a human donor in a cohort sampled during active COVID-19. CDR3s include the opening cysteine and the closing phenylalanine or tryptophan. A D gene is named only where the DNA matches it firmly. Clone size is stated in some rows and not others, as once, few, many or a class when expanded.

clone_size	v_call	cdr3_length	d_call	j_call	cdr3_nt	cdr3_aa
.	TRBV4-1	14	.	TRBJ2-3	TGCGCCAGCAGCCAAGGCGGCAGGGGATATACGCAGTATTTT	CASSQGGRGYTQYF
.	TRBV4-1	15	.	TRBJ1-2	TGCGCCAGCAGCTACCTTCCGTCCCGGCCGGGAGGCTACACCTTC	CASSYLPSRPGGYTF
few	TRBV4-1	14	.	TRBJ1-6	TGCGCCAGCAGCCAAGAAGGGGGGGATTCACCCCTCCACTTT	CASSQEGGDSPLHF
few	TRBV6-1	16	.	TRBJ1-1	TGTGCCAGCAGTGAAGGGCACAGCACAATGAACACTGAAGCTTTCTTT	CASSEGHSTMNTEAFF
.	TRBV10-3	15	.	TRBJ1-1	TGTGCCATCAGTGCGGGGAACTCTGGGAACACTGAAGCTTTCTTT	CAISAGNSGNTEAFF
few	TRBV9	12	.	TRBJ1-5	TGTGCCAGCAGCTCCAACAATCAGCCCCAGCATTTT	CASSSNNQPQHF
.	TRBV21-1	17	.	TRBJ2-7	TGTGCCAGCAGCAAATCTGGGGCCCCCCACCTCCCCTACGAGCAGTACTTC	CASSKSGAPHLPYEQYF
.	TRBV7-9	15	.	TRBJ2-2	TGTGCCAGCAGCACCCGACAGCCGGTCACCGGGGAGCTGTTTTTT	CASSTRQPVTGELFF
.	TRBV9	13	.	TRBJ1-2	TGTGCCAGCAGCCCAAGCGTTGGTTCCGGCTACACCTTC	CASSPSVGSGYTF
.	TRBV10-3	15	TRBD2	TRBJ2-3	TGTGCCATCACCCTTAGCGGGAGTGACACAGATACGCAGTATTTT	CAITLSGSDTDTQYF
.	TRBV5-1	15	TRBD2	TRBJ2-7	TGCGCCAGCAGCTTGACTAGCGGAACCGTCAACGAGCAGTACTTC	CASSLTSGTVNEQYF
few	TRBV10-1	15	TRBD2	TRBJ2-7	TGCGCCAGCAGTGACGGGACTAGCGGGAACTACGAGCAGTACTTC	CASSDGTSGNYEQYF
.	TRBV24-1	13	TRBD1	TRBJ2-2	TGTGCCACCGGACAGGGGCTGGACGGGGAGCTGTTTTTT	CATGQGLDGELFF
.	TRBV10-1	14	.	TRBJ1-1	TGCGCCAGCAGTGAGTCGGGGCAAGGGACTGAAGCTTTCTTT	CASSESGQGTEAFF
.	TRBV19	16	TRBD2	TRBJ2-5	TGTGCCAGTAGTATGAGACTAGCGGGCATCCAAGAGACCCAGTACTTC	CASSMRLAGIQETQYF
.	TRBV6-6	14	TRBD2	TRBJ2-7	TGTGCCAGCAGCATTAGCGGGAGCTCCTACGAGCAGTACTTC	CASSISGSSYEQYF
once	TRBV28	17	.	TRBJ1-5	TGTGCCAGCAGTTCCATACAGGGCCGCCGGAGCAATCAGCCCCAGCATTTT	CASSSIQGRRSNQPQHF
.	TRBV4-1	15	.	TRBJ1-1	TGCGCCAGCAGCCAAGATCAGGTCCAAAACACTGAAGCTTTCTTT	CASSQDQVQNTEAFF
.	TRBV5-4	15	TRBD1	TRBJ1-2	TGTGCCAGCAGCTTTGGGACAGGGGGCGACTATGGCTACACCTTC	CASSFGTGGDYGYTF
.	TRBV6-6	14	TRBD2	TRBJ2-2	TGTGCTACCAGCAGCGGGAGGTACACCGGGGAGCTGTTTTTT	CATSSGRYTGELFF
.	TRBV28	14	.	TRBJ2-2	TGTGCCAGCAGGAACCTGTACGGCACCGGGGAGCTGTTTTTT	CASRNLYGTGELFF
.	TRBV18	14	TRBD1	TRBJ2-7	TGTGCCAGCTCACAAGGGACAGGGGACTACGAGCAGTACTTC	CASSQGTGDYEQYF